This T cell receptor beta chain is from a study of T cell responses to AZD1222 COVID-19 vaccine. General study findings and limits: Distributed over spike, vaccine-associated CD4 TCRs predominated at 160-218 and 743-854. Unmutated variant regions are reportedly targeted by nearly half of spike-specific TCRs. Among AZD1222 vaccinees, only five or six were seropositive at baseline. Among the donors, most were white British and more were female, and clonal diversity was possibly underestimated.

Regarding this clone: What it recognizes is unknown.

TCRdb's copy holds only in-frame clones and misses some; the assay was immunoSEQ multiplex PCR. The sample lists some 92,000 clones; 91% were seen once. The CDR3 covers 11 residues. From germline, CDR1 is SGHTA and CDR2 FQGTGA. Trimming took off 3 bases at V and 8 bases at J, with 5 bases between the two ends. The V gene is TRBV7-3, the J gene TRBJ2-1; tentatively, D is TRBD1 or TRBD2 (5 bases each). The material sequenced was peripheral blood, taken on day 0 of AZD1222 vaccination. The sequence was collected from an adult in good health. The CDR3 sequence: CASSLGHEQFF. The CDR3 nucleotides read TGTGCCAGCAGCTTGGGACATGAGCAGTTCTTC.